This TCR beta chain was sequenced during a study of blood T cell repertoires in COVID-19. Study-level information: In each case, the material was cDNA or gDNA derived from T cells, B-cell-depleted T cells, or PBMCs.

The protocol was immunoSEQ multiplex PCR, while the TCRdb copy is restricted to in-frame clones and leaves out a portion. Of around 340,000 clones in the sample, about four fifths were seen once. CDR3 length: 16 residues. Germline V gives CDR1 SGHRS, CDR2 YFSETQ. V lost 3 bases and J lost 4; bases outside the gene matches: 7. Sequencing was performed on peripheral blood. This TCR was recovered from a man younger than 40 with active or convalescent COVID-19. V gene TRBV5-1 combines with J gene TRBJ2-1, with 10 bases identical to TRBD1. The CDR3 loop is CASSSVRDRGYNEQFF. Here the CDR3 DNA reads TGCGCCAGCAGCTCCGTGCGGGACAGGGGTTACAATGAGCAGTTCTTC.